This T cell receptor beta chain was sequenced in a study of response to subunit inactivated influenza vaccine (dated by TCRdb to between 2018 and 2020). For context, the study as a whole: The study used deep quantitative T cell receptor repertoire profiling to track responses to a trivalent subunit inactivated influenza vaccine. Summary of the overall study and its limitations: The authors proposed that each seasonal influenza vaccination may bring in only a limited number of new T cells.

Via the germline V gene, CDR1 is ENHRY and CDR2 SYGVKD. Trimming costs V 10 bases and J 1 base, and their ends lie 17 bases apart. The CDR3 has 14 amino acids, counting the end cysteine and phenylalanine. This entry keeps only the CDR3 DNA: 42 bases, framed from base 1. The method behind the library was RT-PCR. TCRdb shows the sequencer as Illumina HiSeq 2500. TCRdb's own reprocessing of the public reads used fastp at Q25 and MiXCR and kept productive beta chains. Every entry covers one CDR3 protein and lists the most common genes and DNA from its rows. The sample yields 500,000 to 600,000 distinct CDR3 sequences; under 9% were counted once. Clones ranked in the top ten supply 10% to 15% of the sample. A word on this clonotype: Its antigen is still unknown. No quality values exist for individual bases; no much larger clone is one base distant.

Recombination linked TRBV10-3 to TRBJ2-7, and TRBD1 may be the D gene, going by 6 matching bases. The specimen comprised PBMCs from blood, sampled less than 30 months after vaccination. The TCR comes from a man aged 50 to 69 who received an inactivated influenza vaccine. Donor details come from another sample of the same person, matched by shared clones. The nucleotide sequence is given as TGTGCCACCACCGGACAGCGCCTATCCTACGAGCAGTACTTC. It encodes CATTGQRLSYEQYF.